The 5 T cell receptor beta chains presented below share a single source sample, sequenced in a study of beta chain features in type 1 diabetes. The whole isolated RNA underwent reverse transcription, so sequencing captured expressed TCRB transcripts. Only in-frame clones appear in the TCRdb table, and some are missing; sequencing was by immunoSEQ multiplex PCR. The sample gives roughly 610,000 clones, around 15% of which show up once; more than 0.08% is in the top ten. Sequencing input: naive CD4+ T cells from blood. The receptors shown here come from a man between 18 and 29 years old in good health.

The chain has TRBV6-1 and TRBJ1-6; D perhaps matches TRBD1 (5 bases). The germline V gene encodes CDR1 MNHNS and CDR2 SASEGT. The CDR3 loop spans 13 amino acids. V was trimmed by 11 bases and J by 8 bases, leaving 16 bases between them. The DNA for the CDR3 is TGTGCCGGAACCGGGACGGGTGATTCACCCCTCCACTTT. Translated: CAGTGTGDSPLHF.

This clone has only a few counts. This chain links TRBV28 with TRBJ1-2; TRBD1 is a possible D gene (5 bases). In germline, CDR1 is MDHEN, CDR2 SYDVKM. This CDR3 spans 15 amino acids. Trimming pared 4 bases from V and 3 bases from J, leaving 15 bases between. The CDR3 DNA is TGTGCCAGCAGTTCACCGACAGCTCCGTACTATGGCTACACCTTC. Translating it yields CASSSPTAPYYGYTF.

This clone was counted only a few times. V and J are TRBV27 and TRBJ2-7; TRBD2 matches 10 bases. The CDR3 sequence is 15 residues long. V was pared by 5 bases and J by 0 bases, with 4 bases of the junction left unmatched. Germline V gene data show CDR1 as MNHEY and CDR2 as SMNVEV (reference sequence). The CDR3 loop reads CASSDTSGDSYEQYF. The CDR3 nucleotides are TGTGCCAGCAGTGATACTAGCGGGGACTCCTACGAGCAGTACTTC.

This clone has just a few counts. V is TRBV4-3 and J is TRBJ2-2, with 9 nucleotides matching TRBD2. The length of the CDR3 is 16 residues. V lost 0 bases to trimming and J lost 6 bases; unmatched junction nucleotides: 5. Germline V gene data show CDR1 as LGHNA and CDR2 as YSLEER. CDR3 in amino acids: CASSQEPSGIAGELFF. The CDR3 DNA follows: TGCGCCAGCAGCCAAGAACCTAGCGGGATCGCCGGGGAGCTGTTTTTT.

The V gene is TRBV5-4, the J gene TRBJ2-3; tentative D call: TRBD2 (6 bases). Looked up from germline, CDR1 is SGHNT and CDR2 is YYREEE (reference sequence). Trimming took 4 bases from V and 3 from J, leaving 15 bases between them. This CDR3 spans 15 amino acids. The CDR3 loop reads CASSGGTVGTDTQYF. The CDR3 coding sequence is TGTGCCAGCAGCGGCGGGACGGTGGGAACAGATACGCAGTATTTT.